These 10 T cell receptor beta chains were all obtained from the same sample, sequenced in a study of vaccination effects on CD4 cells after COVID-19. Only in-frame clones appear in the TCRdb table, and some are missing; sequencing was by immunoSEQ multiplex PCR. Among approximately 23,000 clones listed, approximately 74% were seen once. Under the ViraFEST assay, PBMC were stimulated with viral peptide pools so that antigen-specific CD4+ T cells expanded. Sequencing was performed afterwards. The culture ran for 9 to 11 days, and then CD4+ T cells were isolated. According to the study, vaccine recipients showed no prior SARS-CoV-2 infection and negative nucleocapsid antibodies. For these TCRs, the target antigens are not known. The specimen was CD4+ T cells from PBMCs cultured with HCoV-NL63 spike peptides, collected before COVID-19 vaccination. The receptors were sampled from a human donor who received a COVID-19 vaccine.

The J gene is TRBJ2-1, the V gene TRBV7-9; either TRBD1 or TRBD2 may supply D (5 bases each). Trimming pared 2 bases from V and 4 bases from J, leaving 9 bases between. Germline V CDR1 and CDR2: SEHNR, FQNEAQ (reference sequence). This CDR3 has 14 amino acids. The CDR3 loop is CASSLMGPYNEQFF. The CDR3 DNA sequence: TGTGCCAGCAGCTTAATGGGACCATACAATGAGCAGTTCTTC.

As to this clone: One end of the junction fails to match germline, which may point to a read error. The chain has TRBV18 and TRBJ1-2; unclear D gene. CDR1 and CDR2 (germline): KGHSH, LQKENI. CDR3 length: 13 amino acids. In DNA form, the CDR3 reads TGTGCCAGCTCGCCACACCGAAACTATGGCTACACCTTC. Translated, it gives CASSPHRNYGYTF. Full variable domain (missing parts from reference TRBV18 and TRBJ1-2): NAGVMQNPRHLVRRRGQEARLRCSPMKGHSHVYWYRQLPEEGLKFMVYLQKENIIDESGMPKERFSAEFPKEGPSILRIQQVVRGDSAAYFCASSPHRNYGYTFGSGTRLTVV.

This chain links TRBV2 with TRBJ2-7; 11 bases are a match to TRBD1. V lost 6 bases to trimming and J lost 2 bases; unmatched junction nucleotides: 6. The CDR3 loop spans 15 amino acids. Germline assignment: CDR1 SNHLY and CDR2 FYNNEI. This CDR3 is CASSLGTGGAYEQYF. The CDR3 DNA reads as TGTGCCAGCAGCCTTGGGACAGGGGGAGCCTACGAGCAGTACTTC. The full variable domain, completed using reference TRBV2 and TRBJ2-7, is EPEVTQTPSHQVTQMGQEVILRCVPISNHLYFYWYRQILGQKVEFLVSFYNNEISEKSEIFDDQFSVERPDGSNFTLKIRSTKLEDSAMYFCASSLGTGGAYEQYFGPGTRLTVT.

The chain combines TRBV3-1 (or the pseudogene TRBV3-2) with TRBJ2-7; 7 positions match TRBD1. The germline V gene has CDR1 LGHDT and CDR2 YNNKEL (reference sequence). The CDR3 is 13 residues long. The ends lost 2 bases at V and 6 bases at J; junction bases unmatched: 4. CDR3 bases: TGTGCCAGCAGCCAAACAGGGGTGGGCGAGCAGTACTTC. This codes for CASSQTGVGEQYF.

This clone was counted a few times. CDR3 amino acids: CASSLAMGANNEQFF. CDR3 DNA sequence: TGTGCCAGCAGCTTAGCTATGGGGGCAAACAATGAGCAGTTCTTC. The rearrangement links TRBV7-9 to TRBJ2-1; D is perhaps TRBD1 (6 bases). Deletions cut 0 bases from V and 5 bases from J, with 11 bases between. The CDR3 loop spans 15 amino acids. The germline V gene encodes CDR1 SEHNR and CDR2 FQNEAQ (reference sequence).

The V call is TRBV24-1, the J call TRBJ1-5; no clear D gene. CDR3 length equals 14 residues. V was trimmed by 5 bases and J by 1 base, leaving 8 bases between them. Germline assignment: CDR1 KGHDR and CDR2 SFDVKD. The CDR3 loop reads CATSGPGSNQPQHF. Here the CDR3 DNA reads TGTGCCACCAGTGGCCCGGGAAGCAATCAGCCCCAGCATTTT.

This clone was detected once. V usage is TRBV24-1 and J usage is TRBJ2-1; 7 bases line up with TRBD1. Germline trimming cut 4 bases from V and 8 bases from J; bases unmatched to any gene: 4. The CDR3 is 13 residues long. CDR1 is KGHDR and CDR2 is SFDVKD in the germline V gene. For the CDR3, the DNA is TGTGCCACCAGTGACCAGACAGGGTATGAGCAGTTCTTC. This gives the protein CATSDQTGYEQFF.

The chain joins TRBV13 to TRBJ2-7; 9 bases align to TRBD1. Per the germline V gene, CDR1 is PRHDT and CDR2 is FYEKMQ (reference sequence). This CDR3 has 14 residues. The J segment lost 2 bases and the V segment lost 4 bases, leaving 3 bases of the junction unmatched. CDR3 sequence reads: CASSWTGDTYEQYF. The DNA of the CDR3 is TGTGCCAGCAGCTGGACAGGGGATACCTACGAGCAGTACTTC.

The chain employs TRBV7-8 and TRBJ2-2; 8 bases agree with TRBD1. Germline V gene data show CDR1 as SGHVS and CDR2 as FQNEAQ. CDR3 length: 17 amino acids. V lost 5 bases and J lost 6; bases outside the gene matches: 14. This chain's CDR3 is CASSLTSGTGGAGELFF. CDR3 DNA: TGTGCCAGCAGCCTCACGTCCGGGACAGGCGGCGCCGGGGAGCTGTTTTTT.

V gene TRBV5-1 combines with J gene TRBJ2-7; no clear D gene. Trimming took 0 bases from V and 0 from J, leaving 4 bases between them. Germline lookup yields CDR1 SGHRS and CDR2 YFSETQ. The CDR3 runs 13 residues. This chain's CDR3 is CASSLASSYEQYF. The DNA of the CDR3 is TGCGCCAGCAGCTTGGCTAGCTCCTACGAGCAGTACTTC.